Following are 22 T cell receptor beta chains from one sample sequenced in a study of glioma-infiltrating T cells. The iRepertoire nested amplicon-rescue multiplex PCR amplified TCR alpha and beta CDR3s from RNA. In TCRdb, the multiplex PCR reads were re-called with MiXCR into one record per CDR3 protein. This sample yields around 97,000 distinct CDR3 sequences, of which under 30% are seen a single time; 35% to 55% belongs to the top ten. The sequenced sample was glioma tissue, nonneoplastic brain tissue, or PBMCs (not recorded which). The source is a human donor with low-grade glioma or glioblastoma, undergoing nonglioma brain surgery, or in good health (not recorded which).

There are many counts of this clonotype. This chain joins TRBV2 and TRBJ1-6, with D possibly TRBD1 on 5 matching bases. The CDR3 consists of 15 residues. CDR1 and CDR2 (germline): SNHLY, FYNNEI. Trimming took off 3 bases at V and 10 bases at J, with 16 bases between the two ends. CDR3 DNA sequence: TGTGCCAGCAGTGATTCCGGGACTAATCGATCACCCCTCCACTTT. Its protein product is CASSDSGTNRSPLHF.

The sample holds a few counts of this clonotype. The chain couples TRBV6-2 or TRBV6-3 to TRBJ1-2; D is unclear. The V gene's germline CDR1 is MNHEY and CDR2 SVGEGT. V was trimmed by 5 bases and J by 7 bases, leaving 14 bases between them. There are 13 residues in the CDR3. CDR3 bases: TGTGCCAGCAGTCCGTCTGGGGTTGGTGGCTACACCTTC. As protein: CASSPSGVGGYTF.

This clonotype was found a few times. The CDR3 DNA sequence: TGTGCCAGCAGCCGACTGAACTCTGGAAACACCATATATTTT. Encoded protein: CASSRLNSGNTIYF. This chain connects TRBV7-9 to TRBJ1-3; D not certain. Germline loops: CDR1 SEHNR, CDR2 FQNEAQ (reference sequence). Trimming left V 5 bases short and J 0 bases short, with 8 bases between. This CDR3 region has 14 residues.

This clonotype showed up many times. The rearrangement links TRBV28 to TRBJ1-4; 7 positions agree with TRBD1. Germline assignment: CDR1 MDHEN and CDR2 SYDVKM. The ends lost 5 bases at V and 6 bases at J; junction bases unmatched: 12. The CDR3 spans 16 residues. The CDR3 here is CASSPPGAGGDEKLFF. CDR3 nucleotides: TGTGCCAGCAGTCCCCCTGGTGCAGGGGGAGATGAAAAACTGTTTTTT.

Remarks on this clonotype: This may be a read error, as it is one base from a much larger clone. This chain uses TRBV7-2 with TRBJ2-5; D not resolved. Germline V gene data show CDR1 as SGHTA and CDR2 as FQGNSA. The CDR3 length is 15 residues. V was trimmed by 5 bases and J by 0 bases, leaving 13 bases between them. CDR3: CASSPRSLYQETQYF. For the CDR3, the DNA is TGTGCCAGCAGCCCACGCTCACTGTACCAAGAGACCCAGTACTTC.

Points on this clonotype: A read error is possible here, since a much larger clone lies one base away. A read error is likely, as this CDR3 ends without the conserved phenylalanine or tryptophan. The chain uses TRBV20-1 and TRBJ1-2; D unclear. Germline CDR1 reads DFQATT; CDR2 reads SNEGSKA (reference sequence). Between the trimmed V and J ends, which lost 1 base and 4 bases, there was a span of 10 bases. This CDR3 is built from 13 residues. The DNA for the CDR3 is TGCAGTGCTAGAGCGAGTGGAGGCTATGGCTACACCCTC. This codes for CSARASGGYGYTL.

Points on this clonotype: One junction end disagrees with the germline gene, perhaps due to a read error. The chain links TRBV12-3 or TRBV12-4 to TRBJ2-1, with TRBD1 matching 7 bases. The CDR3 loop spans 11 amino acids. The chain's CDR3 is CASTGEGGLRF. In DNA, the CDR3 is TGTGCCAGCACCGGAGAAGGGGGCTTAAGGTTC.

Of note for this clonotype: One base away lies a much larger clone, so this may be a sequencing read error. The DNA is left out, because the CDR3 cannot be placed on it with certainty; the CDR3 is given as TCRdb lists it. The chain links TRBV4-2 to TRBJ1-4; no check of the table's D call, TRBD1, against the DNA was made. The CDR3 totals 15 residues, both ends included. CDR1 and CDR2 from the germline V gene are LGHNA and YNFKEQ. CDR3: CASSLVGTGAEKLSF.

The V and J genes are TRBV7-9 and TRBJ2-1; 12 nucleotides align to TRBD2. The V segment lost 4 bases and the J segment 7 bases; nucleotides outside the gene matches: 11. In germline, CDR1 is SEHNR, CDR2 FQNEAQ (reference sequence). CDR3 length: 17 residues. This CDR3 is CASSSPASGGAANEQFF. For the CDR3, the DNA is TGTGCCAGCAGCTCTCCGGCTAGCGGGGGGGCCGCTAATGAGCAGTTCTTC. Filled out from reference TRBV7-9 and TRBJ2-1, the complete variable domain reads DTGVSQNPRHKITKRGQNVTFRCDPISEHNRLYWYRQTLGQGPEFLTYFQNEAQLEKSRLLSDRFSAERPKGSFSTLEIQRTEQGDSAMYLCASSSPASGGAANEQFFGPGTRLTVL.

This clonotype was detected many times. The V gene is TRBV6-7, the J gene TRBJ2-1; the D is unclear. TRBV6-7 is an ORF for which the function is uncertain. This CDR3 has 14 amino acids. V was clipped by 0 bases and J by 6 bases, with 9 bases between them. This CDR3 reads CASSYSRKTNEQFF. CDR3 bases: TGTGCCAGCAGTTACTCGAGGAAAACCAATGAGCAGTTCTTC.

This clonotype was recorded at least ten times. V gene TRBV24-1 combines with J gene TRBJ2-5; D possibly matches TRBD1 or TRBD2 (6 bases each). V was trimmed by 4 bases and J by 8 bases, leaving 19 bases between them. The germline CDR1 and CDR2 sequences are KGHDR and SFDVKD. The CDR3 spans 15 residues. CDR3 DNA sequence: TGTGCCACCAGTGACCAAGGGGCACAGGGAGGAACCCAGTACTTC. Translated, it gives CATSDQGAQGGTQYF.

Many counts were recorded for this clonotype. This rearrangement joins TRBV6-2 or TRBV6-3 to TRBJ2-5; D is perhaps TRBD2 (6 bases). This CDR3 has 16 residues. Between the trimmed V and J ends, which lost 2 bases and 3 bases, there was a span of 16 bases. Germline CDR1 and CDR2: MNHEY and SVGEGT. The CDR3, as DNA: TGTGCCAGCAGTTACGTTCGCGGGGTAAACAAAGAGACCCAGTACTTC. Its protein is CASSYVRGVNKETQYF.

This clonotype was seen ten or more times. This sequence joins TRBV20-1 and TRBJ1-1; 7 nucleotides line up with TRBD1. Losses at the gene ends were 4 bases for V and 0 bases for J; bases not matched to a gene: 8. The germline CDR1 and CDR2 sequences are DFQATT and SNEGSKA (reference sequence). The CDR3 has 15 amino acids. The DNA of the CDR3 is TGCAGTGCTATCATTGACAGGGCTCTGAACACTGAAGCTTTCTTT. It encodes CSAIIDRALNTEAFF.

The chain carries TRBV2 and TRBJ2-3; 9 nucleotides line up with TRBD2. The ends lost 10 bases at V and 0 bases at J; junction bases unmatched: 5. Germline lookup yields CDR1 SNHLY and CDR2 FYNNEI. This CDR3 has 14 residues. The chain's CDR3 is CATSGGLSTDTQYF. The CDR3 DNA reads as TGTGCCACCAGCGGGGGGCTAAGCACAGATACGCAGTATTTT.

This clonotype has ten or more counts. CDR3 amino acids: CASTTENSYNSPLHF. The CDR3 nucleotides are TGTGCCTCCACCACGGAGAACTCCTATAATTCACCCCTCCACTTT. The J gene is TRBJ1-6, the V gene TRBV2; D is undetermined. The germline V gene has CDR1 SNHLY and CDR2 FYNNEI. The CDR3 extends over 15 amino acids. Trimming took 11 bases from V and 0 from J, leaving 14 bases between them.

As to this clonotype: This may arise from a read error, as a much more abundant clone is one base away. For the CDR3, the DNA is TGTGCCACGACAGGGAAAAGCACAGATACGCAGTATTTT. Its protein is CATTGKSTDTQYF. The chain recombines TRBV6-4 with TRBJ2-3; 7 nucleotides agree with TRBD1. With 10 bases clipped from V and 0 bases from J, the junction kept 4 bases outside the gene matches. The CDR3 has 13 amino acids. Per the germline V gene, CDR1 is MRHNA and CDR2 is SNTAGT.

This clonotype was recorded many times. The chain couples TRBV10-3 to TRBJ1-1; 10 bases match TRBD1. CDR1 and CDR2 (germline): ENHRY, SYGVKD. With V trimmed by 0 bases and J by 11 bases, 3 bases remained unmatched. The CDR3 runs 13 residues. The CDR3 nucleotides read TGTGCCATCAGTGAGTCAGGGACAGGGGAGGCTTTCTTT. Amino acids: CAISESGTGEAFF.

This chain links TRBV5-1 with TRBJ1-2, with 8 bases that match TRBD1. Germline V gene data show CDR1 as SGHRS and CDR2 as YFSETQ. V shed 5 bases and J 4 bases; nucleotides not matched to a gene: 7. The CDR3 totals 14 residues. The CDR3 spells CASSFGQGSYGYTF. The CDR3 coding sequence is TGCGCCAGCAGTTTTGGACAGGGTAGCTATGGCTACACCTTC.

This clonotype occurred many times. The V call is TRBV6-1, the J call TRBJ1-5, with 7 bases that match TRBD1. Germline V gene data show CDR1 as MNHNS and CDR2 as SASEGT. The CDR3 is 13 amino acids. V gave up 5 bases and J gave up 4 bases; unmatched junction bases: 2. The CDR3 nucleotides are TGTGCCAGCAGTCAGACAGGGAATCAGCCCCAGCATTTT. Its protein is CASSQTGNQPQHF.

The chain combines TRBV5-6 with TRBJ2-4, with D perhaps TRBD1 or TRBD2 (6 bases each). V was cut by 3 bases and J by 7 bases, with 17 bases left in between. CDR1 SGHDT and CDR2 YYEEEE come from the germline V gene. This CDR3 spans 15 amino acids. Written as DNA, the CDR3 is TGTGCCAGCAGCTCCGAAGGGGGGTATACGAACATTCAGTACTTC. Protein product: CASSSEGGYTNIQYF. Based on the CDR3 plus reference TRBV5-6 and TRBJ2-4, the full variable domain is DAGVTQSPTHLIKTRGQQVTLRCSPKSGHDTVSWYQQALGQGPQFIFQYYEEEERQRGNFPDRFSGHQFPNYSSELNVNALLLGDSALYLCASSSEGGYTNIQYFGAGTRLSVL.

Notes on this clonotype: A much larger clone sits a single nucleotide away, making a read error possible. This chain uses TRBV2 with TRBJ2-1, with 10 bases fitting TRBD2. The CDR3 runs to 15 residues. Germline V CDR1 and CDR2: SNHLY, FYNNEI. The CDR3 DNA is TGTGCCAGCAGTGATGTTACTAGCGGGATGAATGGGCAGTTCTTC. This encodes CASSDVTSGMNGQFF. The full variable domain, completed using reference TRBV2 and TRBJ2-1, is EPEVTQTPSHQVTQMGQEVILRCVPISNHLYFYWYRQILGQKVEFLVSFYNNEISEKSEIFDDQFSVERPDGSNFTLKIRSTKLEDSAMYFCASSDVTSGMNGQFFGPGTRLTVL.

The table lists this clonotype with many counts. The V call is TRBV25-1, the J call TRBJ2-5; TRBD2 matches 9 bases. Germline CDR1 MGHDK, CDR2 SYGVNS. With V trimmed by 3 bases and J by 4 bases, 9 bases remained unmatched. The CDR3 runs 16 residues. This CDR3 is CASSDFAGGPRETQYF. CDR3 bases: TGTGCCAGCAGTGATTTTGCGGGGGGGCCTAGAGAGACCCAGTACTTC.